Listed below are T cell receptor beta chains from one sample, sequenced in a study of cytomegalovirus exposure and HLA in healthy donors. The assay was immunoSEQ multiplex PCR, and TCRdb's table has in-frame clones only and misses some. Of approximately 270,000 clones in the sample, around 86% were seen once. The sample taken for sequencing was PBMCs. The receptors originated from a woman between 18 and 30 years old in good health and CMV-seronegative. CDR3s include the opening cysteine and the closing phenylalanine or tryptophan. The D gene is left open where the match is weak. For some rows the clone size is stated as once, few or many, or as a class when expanded; others skip it.

d_gene: NA; j_gene: TRBJ2-7; v_gene: TRBV7-3; abundance: NA; CDR3nt: TGTGCCAGCAGCTTACGCCCTTCCAGCGAGCAGTACTTC; CDR3aa: CASSLRPSSEQYF
d_gene: NA; j_gene: TRBJ1-5; v_gene: TRBV5-6; abundance: NA; CDR3nt: TGTGCCAGCAGCTGGTACAGGACTAGCAATCAGCCCCAGCATTTT; CDR3aa: CASSWYRTSNQPQHF
d_gene: TRBD2; j_gene: TRBJ2-1; v_gene: TRBV30; abundance: NA; CDR3nt: TGTGCCTGGGGGACTAGCTCCTACAATGAGCAGTTCTTC; CDR3aa: CAWGTSSYNEQFF
d_gene: TRBD2; j_gene: TRBJ2-1; v_gene: TRBV11-3; abundance: few; CDR3nt: TGTGCCAGCAGCATTCCCCAGGTAGCGGGGTATAATGAGCAGTTCTTC; CDR3aa: CASSIPQVAGYNEQFF
d_gene: NA; j_gene: TRBJ2-4; v_gene: TRBV9; abundance: once; CDR3nt: TGTGCCAGCAGCGAGCAGGGGCTGAGCAAAAACATTCAGTACTTC; CDR3aa: CASSEQGLSKNIQYF
d_gene: TRBD2; j_gene: TRBJ2-7; v_gene: TRBV11-3; abundance: few; CDR3nt: TGTGCCAGCAGCTTAGTAACTAGCGTTACCTACGAGCAGTACTTC; CDR3aa: CASSLVTSVTYEQYF
d_gene: NA; j_gene: TRBJ2-1; v_gene: TRBV6-5; abundance: NA; CDR3nt: TGTGCCAGCAGTTACGGGGGGGCTAGCGGTTACAATGAGCAGTTCTTC; CDR3aa: CASSYGGASGYNEQFF
d_gene: NA; j_gene: TRBJ2-3; v_gene: TRBV30; abundance: NA; CDR3nt: TGTGCCTGGAGGGGCTTCACAGATACGCAGTATTTT; CDR3aa: CAWRGFTDTQYF
d_gene: NA; j_gene: TRBJ2-7; v_gene: TRBV11-3; abundance: NA; CDR3nt: TGTGCCAGCAGCCTTAGCCCCCACATGGTTCGATACGAGCAGTACTTC; CDR3aa: CASSLSPHMVRYEQYF
d_gene: NA; j_gene: TRBJ1-1; v_gene: TRBV28; abundance: NA; CDR3nt: TGTGCCAGCAGTCCGCCAGTGAACACTGAAGCTTTCTTT; CDR3aa: CASSPPVNTEAFF
d_gene: NA; j_gene: TRBJ1-5; v_gene: TRBV28; abundance: NA; CDR3nt: TGTGCCAGCACCCCGGGGGTTGGGAATCAGCCCCAGCATTTT; CDR3aa: CASTPGVGNQPQHF
d_gene: TRBD1; j_gene: TRBJ2-7; v_gene: TRBV5-1; abundance: NA; CDR3nt: TGCGCCAGCAGCTTAGGAACCGGGACAGGGATCCTCTACGAGCAGTACTTC; CDR3aa: CASSLGTGTGILYEQYF
d_gene: TRBD1; j_gene: TRBJ1-1; v_gene: TRBV27; abundance: NA; CDR3nt: TGTGCCAGCAACCCGGACAGGTTTAACACTGAAGCTTTCTTT; CDR3aa: CASNPDRFNTEAFF
d_gene: TRBD1; j_gene: TRBJ1-2; v_gene: TRBV7-3; abundance: NA; CDR3nt: TGTGCCAGCAGCCCCGGGACAGGGAGGACTAACTATGGCTACACCTTC; CDR3aa: CASSPGTGRTNYGYTF
d_gene: NA; j_gene: TRBJ1-5; v_gene: TRBV19; abundance: NA; CDR3nt: TGTGCCAGTAGTTCTCGGACTATTTTGGATCAGCCCCAGCATTTT; CDR3aa: CASSSRTILDQPQHF
d_gene: TRBD1; j_gene: TRBJ1-3; v_gene: TRBV4-3; abundance: NA; CDR3nt: TGCGCCAGCAGCCCGGATCTGGGACAGGGAAACACCATATATTTT; CDR3aa: CASSPDLGQGNTIYF
d_gene: NA; j_gene: TRBJ1-2; v_gene: TRBV27; abundance: NA; CDR3nt: TGTGCCAGCAGTTTATGGGGAGGATCTAACTATGGCTACACCTTC; CDR3aa: CASSLWGGSNYGYTF
d_gene: NA; j_gene: TRBJ2-7; v_gene: TRBV7-3; abundance: NA; CDR3nt: TGTGCCAGCAGTTCGGCCTGGAGATGGGAGCAGTACTTC; CDR3aa: CASSSAWRWEQYF
d_gene: TRBD1; j_gene: TRBJ2-7; v_gene: TRBV2; abundance: NA; CDR3nt: TGTGCCAGCAGTGAGAGGACAGGGGGTTTATACGAGCAGTACTTC; CDR3aa: CASSERTGGLYEQYF
d_gene: NA; j_gene: TRBJ1-3; v_gene: TRBV2; abundance: few; CDR3nt: TGTGCCAGCAGTCTATCTCTGGGAAACACCATATATTTT; CDR3aa: CASSLSLGNTIYF
d_gene: NA; j_gene: TRBJ2-2; v_gene: TRBV29-1; abundance: NA; CDR3nt: TGCAGCGTTGAACCCCGGGACAAGAACACCGGGGAGCTGTTTTTT; CDR3aa: CSVEPRDKNTGELFF
d_gene: NA; j_gene: TRBJ2-1; v_gene: TRBV7-8; abundance: NA; CDR3nt: TGTGCCAGCAGCTTAGTGGCGGAACTTCCCCTCTACTACAATGAGCAGTTCTTC; CDR3aa: CASSLVAELPLYYNEQFF
d_gene: TRBD1; j_gene: TRBJ1-5; v_gene: TRBV7-2; abundance: NA; CDR3nt: TGTGCCAGCAGCTTAGAGGGACAGGGTAATCAGCCCCAGCATTTT; CDR3aa: CASSLEGQGNQPQHF
d_gene: NA; j_gene: TRBJ1-5; v_gene: TRBV5-3; abundance: NA; CDR3nt: TGTGCCAGAAGCATCCTAAAAACAGGGTCTTTCAATCAGCCCCAGCATTTT; CDR3aa: CARSILKTGSFNQPQHF
d_gene: NA; j_gene: TRBJ2-3; v_gene: TRBV7-9; abundance: NA; CDR3nt: TGTGCCAGCAGCTTCGGACTAAACACAGATACGCAGTATTTT; CDR3aa: CASSFGLNTDTQYF
d_gene: TRBD2; j_gene: TRBJ2-4; v_gene: TRBV28; abundance: NA; CDR3nt: TGTGCCAGCACGGACCTTACTAGCGCTCAGTACTTC; CDR3aa: CASTDLTSAQYF